These 26 T cell receptor beta chains came from one sample sequenced in a study of brain T cells in children with intractable seizures. Produced via immunoSEQ multiplex PCR; TCRdb's table is partial and in-frame only. The table has 78,000 or so clones, under 95% seen once. Sequenced here: peripheral blood, sampled at surgery. Receptors were obtained from a girl between 2 and 10 years old with Rasmussen encephalitis and intractable seizures.

The chain couples TRBV4-2 to TRBJ2-5; TRBD2 agrees at 12 bases. The length of the CDR3 is 16 residues. Losses at the gene ends were 2 bases for V and 5 bases for J; bases not matched to a gene: 6. Germline CDR1 is LGHNA and CDR2 is YNFKEQ. The CDR3 region is CASSQMTSGSEETQYF. The CDR3 DNA reads as TGTGCCAGCAGCCAAATGACTAGCGGGAGTGAGGAGACCCAGTACTTC.

This chain uses TRBV19 with TRBJ1-2; possible D gene TRBD1, 5 bases. Germline V gene lookup returns CDR1 LNHDA and CDR2 SQIVND (reference sequence). V dropped 7 bases and J dropped 3 bases, with 18 bases sitting between them. The CDR3 loop spans 15 amino acids. CDR3 loop: CASNLSEGIDYGYTF. CDR3 bases: TGTGCCAGTAACCTAAGTGAGGGGATCGACTATGGCTACACCTTC.

The J gene is TRBJ1-4, the V gene TRBV9; D is ambiguous. CDR1 and CDR2 (germline): SGDLS, YYNGEE. The length of the CDR3 is 14 residues. V lost 4 bases and J lost 3, with 10 bases in between. This CDR3 is CASSRMEANEKLFF. In DNA form, the CDR3 reads TGTGCCAGCAGCCGGATGGAGGCTAATGAAAAACTGTTTTTT. Complete variable domain (other parts from reference TRBV9 and TRBJ1-4): DSGVTQTPKHLITATGQRVTLRCSPRSGDLSVYWYQQSLDQGLQFLIQYYNGEERAKGNILERFSAQQFPDLHSELNLSSLELGDSALYFCASSRMEANEKLFFGSGTQLSVL.

This chain links TRBV30 with TRBJ1-5, with 8 positions matching TRBD1. The CDR3 loop spans 17 amino acids. With V trimmed by 0 bases and J by 2 bases, 9 bases remained unmatched. Germline CDR1 is GTSNPN and CDR2 is SVGIG (reference sequence). CDR3 sequence (DNA): TGTGCCTGGAGTGTTAACAGGGGGACGGATCGCAATCAGCCCCAGCATTTT. As protein: CAWSVNRGTDRNQPQHF.

The genes are TRBV29-1 and TRBJ2-7; D gene uncertain. Trimming left V 6 bases short and J 5 bases short, with 17 bases between. The CDR3 extends over 13 amino acids. The germline CDR1 and CDR2 sequences are SQVTM and ANQGSEA. CDR3 region: CSVRQVLTHEQYF. CDR3 DNA: TGCAGCGTACGACAAGTCCTAACCCACGAGCAGTACTTC.

This clone appeared a few times. V is TRBV5-4 and J is TRBJ2-7; D not certain. This CDR3 contains 14 residues. CDR1 and CDR2 from the germline V gene are SGHNT and YYREEE (reference sequence). Trimming cost V 4 bases and J 1 base, with 12 bases left between them. CDR3 nucleotide sequence: TGTGCCAGCAGCGACCAGGCGGCTTCCTACGAGCAGTACTTC. Its translation is CASSDQAASYEQYF.

A single count supports this clone. The chain couples TRBV6-2 or TRBV6-3 to TRBJ1-1; no reliable D call. Looked up from germline, CDR1 is MNHEY and CDR2 is SVGEGT. This CDR3 comprises 15 residues. V was shortened by 3 bases and J by 1 base, with 12 bases between the two germline ends. The CDR3 nucleotides are TGTGCCAGCAGTTATTGGGTCTTGTGGAACACTGAAGCTTTCTTT. This translates into CASSYWVLWNTEAFF.

This clone was counted once. The CDR3 spells CAWSPGSYEQYF. The CDR3 DNA follows: TGTGCCTGGAGTCCCGGCTCCTACGAGCAGTACTTC. The V call is TRBV30, the J call TRBJ2-7; the D is unclear. Germline-derived CDR1 and CDR2 are GTSNPN and SVGIG (reference sequence). V was shortened by 2 bases and J by 0 bases, with 5 bases between the two germline ends. The CDR3 loop spans 12 amino acids. Supplemented by reference TRBV30 and TRBJ2-7, the full variable domain reads SQTIHQWPATLVQPVGSPLSLECTVEGTSNPNLYWYRQAAGRGLQLLFYSVGIGQISSEVPQNLSASRPQDRQFILSSKKLLLSDSGFYLCAWSPGSYEQYFGPGTRLTVT.

V usage is TRBV9 and J usage is TRBJ1-5; no clear D. The V gene's germline CDR1 is SGDLS and CDR2 YYNGEE. This CDR3 has 13 residues. With 3 bases removed from V and 6 bases from J, the gap between germline ends came to 10 bases. CDR3 loop: CASSGGFRQPQHF. In DNA form, the CDR3 reads TGTGCCAGCAGCGGCGGGTTTCGTCAGCCCCAGCATTTT.

This chain uses TRBV4-1 with TRBJ2-5; D is undetermined. The CDR3 has 14 amino acids. Trimming took 0 bases from V and 3 from J, leaving 8 bases between them. Germline CDR1 and CDR2: MGHRA and YSYEKL. The chain's CDR3 is CASSQDPQEETQYF. DNA of the CDR3: TGCGCCAGCAGCCAAGATCCACAAGAAGAGACCCAGTACTTC.

In this sample, this clone turned up once. The CDR3 protein is CASRHRTGGTDTQYF. CDR3 bases: TGTGCCAGCAGGCATAGGACAGGGGGTACAGATACGCAGTATTTT. This chain connects TRBV27 to TRBJ2-3; 10 bases fit TRBD1. The germline gives CDR1 MNHEY, CDR2 SMNVEV (reference sequence). J gave up 3 bases and V 6 bases, and 6 bases lay outside the gene matches. The CDR3 loop spans 15 amino acids.

The rearrangement joins TRBV28 to TRBJ2-7, with a tentative D call TRBD1 (5 bases). Between the trimmed V and J ends, which lost 7 bases and 4 bases, there was a span of 17 bases. Germline CDR1 MDHEN, CDR2 SYDVKM. The CDR3 loop spans 14 amino acids. The CDR3 DNA follows: TGTGCCAGCATGGCAGGGCACAAACAATACGAGCAGTACTTC. Amino acid sequence: CASMAGHKQYEQYF. Supplemented by reference TRBV28 and TRBJ2-7, the full variable domain reads DVKVTQSSRYLVKRTGEKVFLECVQDMDHENMFWYRQDPGLGLRLIYFSYDVKMKEKGDIPEGYSVSREKKERFSLILESASTNQTSMYLCASMAGHKQYEQYFGPGTRLTVT.

The J gene is TRBJ2-7, the V gene TRBV29-1; D remains unclear. CDR3 size: 12 residues. Germline V lookup: CDR1 SQVTM, CDR2 ANQGSEA. Trimming took 2 bases from V and 3 from J, leaving 8 bases between them. In DNA, the CDR3 is TGCAGCGTTGAAACGGACGGCTACGAGCAGTACTTC. Amino acids: CSVETDGYEQYF.

The genes are TRBV25-1 and TRBJ1-2; D may be TRBD1 (5 bases). This CDR3 is built from 14 residues. The V end was cut by 3 bases, the J end by 4 bases, with 12 bases between. From germline, CDR1 is MGHDK and CDR2 SYGVNS. For the CDR3, the DNA is TGTGCCAGCAGTGACCCCCACAGGCCCTATGGCTACACCTTC. It translates to CASSDPHRPYGYTF.

This clone was counted a few times. The chain links TRBV19 to TRBJ1-2; the D is unclear. The CDR3 is 13 amino acids. Trimming took 5 bases from V and 4 from J, leaving 11 bases between them. The germline CDR1 and CDR2 sequences are LNHDA and SQIVND (reference sequence). CDR3 sequence reads: CASSSTDGYGYTF. CDR3 DNA: TGTGCCAGTAGTTCCACCGACGGCTATGGCTACACCTTC.

The rearrangement uses TRBV25-1 and TRBJ2-7; perhaps TRBD2 as D (5 bases). CDR1 and CDR2 (germline): MGHDK, SYGVNS. V was cut by 1 base and J by 5 bases, with 15 bases left in between. There are 15 residues in the CDR3. The CDR3 loop reads CASSEWRAGLHEQYF. The CDR3 DNA reads TGTGCCAGCAGTGAATGGCGGGCAGGTCTGCACGAGCAGTACTTC.

The chain combines TRBV29-1 with TRBJ1-4; TRBD1 matches at 7 bases. CDR1 is SQVTM, CDR2 ANQGSEA, per germline. J gave up 8 bases and V 7 bases, and 10 bases lay outside the gene matches. The CDR3 is 13 residues long. The CDR3 sequence is CSARTGSEEKLFF. CDR3 nucleotides: TGCAGCGCCCGGACAGGATCAGAGGAAAAACTGTTTTTT.

This clone appeared once. This sequence joins TRBV10-2 and TRBJ1-2, with 9 bases aligning to TRBD1. The CDR3 totals 12 residues. CDR1 WSHSY and CDR2 SAAADI come from the germline V gene. V shed 8 bases, J shed 6 bases, and the junction held 4 bases outside the gene matches. The CDR3 is CASADRGDGYTF. The CDR3 DNA follows: TGCGCCAGCGCGGACAGGGGAGATGGCTACACCTTC.

The chain uses TRBV7-2 and TRBJ1-1, with a possible D match to TRBD1 (5 bases). With 3 bases removed from V and 0 bases from J, the gap between germline ends came to 8 bases. CDR3 size: 14 residues. Germline V gene data show CDR1 as SGHTA and CDR2 as FQGNSA. CDR3 region: CASSLGPMNTEAFF. CDR3 DNA sequence: TGTGCCAGCAGCTTGGGACCTATGAACACTGAAGCTTTCTTT.

The chain joins TRBV14 to TRBJ1-4; D remains ambiguous. There are 15 residues in the CDR3. The V end lost 3 bases, the J end lost 3 bases, and 11 bases lay between the germline ends. Germline V gene sequence: CDR1 SGHDN, CDR2 FVKESK. As DNA, the CDR3 is TGTGCCAGCAGCCATTGGGATATGCCTAATGAAAAACTGTTTTTT. Translated: CASSHWDMPNEKLFF. Full variable domain (outside the CDR3, taken from reference TRBV14 and TRBJ1-4): EAGVTQFPSHSVIEKGQTVTLRCDPISGHDNLYWYRRVMGKEIKFLLHFVKESKQDESGMPNNRFLAERTGGTYSTLKVQPAELEDSGVYFCASSHWDMPNEKLFFGSGTQLSVL.

CDR3 loop: CASSEDRFPVYGYTF. DNA for the CDR3: TGTGCCAGCAGTGAAGACAGGTTCCCTGTCTATGGCTACACCTTC. V usage is TRBV2 and J usage is TRBJ1-2; tentative D call: TRBD1 (5 bases). V lost 1 base and J 4 bases, leaving 13 bases between the germline ends. This CDR3 is 15 amino acids long. Germline assignment: CDR1 SNHLY and CDR2 FYNNEI.

The chain is built from TRBV30 and TRBJ2-1, with TRBD2 identical over 12 bases. Germline V lookup: CDR1 GTSNPN, CDR2 SVGIG (reference sequence). The CDR3 contains 14 residues. J was trimmed by 7 bases and V by 2 bases; bases with no gene match: 3. For the CDR3, the DNA is TGTGCCTGGAGTCCAGGACTAGCGGGAAATGAGCAGTTCTTC. It yields the protein CAWSPGLAGNEQFF.

The chain recombines TRBV11-2 with TRBJ2-7; 8 nucleotides match TRBD1. The CDR3 sequence is 12 residues long. J lost 9 bases, V lost 3 bases, and 4 bases had no gene match. Germline-derived CDR1 and CDR2 are SGHAT and FQNNGV. The CDR3 here is CASSFPGGVQYF. CDR3 DNA: TGTGCCAGCAGCTTTCCAGGGGGCGTGCAGTACTTC.

The chain combines TRBV5-5 with TRBJ2-5, with TRBD1 identical over 7 bases. The CDR3 loop spans 13 amino acids. Germline V lookup: CDR1 SGHKS, CDR2 YYEKEE (reference sequence). Losses at the gene ends were 2 bases for V and 5 bases for J; bases not matched to a gene: 3. The CDR3 is CASSLQGIETQYF. CDR3 DNA: TGTGCCAGCAGCTTACAGGGGATCGAGACCCAGTACTTC.

V gene TRBV5-1 combines with J gene TRBJ2-1; 9 nucleotides agree with TRBD2. J was trimmed by 1 base and V by 2 bases; bases with no gene match: 4. Germline V gene lookup returns CDR1 SGHRS and CDR2 YFSETQ. The CDR3 is 16 residues long. CDR3 sequence reads: CASSFGGGASYNEQFF. The DNA for the CDR3 is TGCGCCAGCAGCTTCGGCGGGGGGGCGTCCTACAATGAGCAGTTCTTC.

The rearrangement joins TRBV9 to TRBJ2-7; D is unresolved. This CDR3 is built from 11 residues. The V end was cut by 3 bases, the J end by 2 bases, with 3 bases between. Germline V lookup: CDR1 SGDLS, CDR2 YYNGEE. CDR3 sequence reads: CASSGTYEQYF. The CDR3 bases are TGTGCCAGCAGCGGGACCTACGAGCAGTACTTC.